The clone carrying this TCR beta chain was detected a few times. Its antigen is not known. This entry belongs to a study of identical twins. Healthy Caucasian donors formed the entire cohort. Study-level results: Insertions were reduced in abundant cord blood beta clonotypes but not in memory repertoires. Models predicted less out-of-frame TCR alpha sharing in monozygotic twins than was found.

The V gene end was trimmed by 5 bases and the J gene end by 6 bases; junction bases not matched to a gene: 9. The CDR3 is made up of 15 amino acids. Looked up from germline, CDR1 is SGHAT and CDR2 is FQNNGV. Template switching added a universal primer binding site, and final cDNA carried unique molecular identifiers. TCRdb processed the 5' RACE reads anew with MiXCR; each CDR3 protein has one entry. Here the sample spans roughly 490,000 distinct CDR3 sequences, approximately 14% being singletons. These same data were also listed under a study on yellow fever vaccine responses in identical twins.

Material: CD4+ T cells sorted from blood. This chain connects TRBV11-2 to TRBJ2-5; 10 nucleotides line up with TRBD2. This TCR derives from a woman between 18 and 30 years old in good health. The CDR3 DNA reads TGTGCCAGCAGCAGAGTAAGCGGGGGGGCGAAGACCCAGTACTTC. This encodes CASSRVSGGAKTQYF.